The 29 T cell receptor beta chains given below trace back to one sample, sequenced in a study of T-cell memory formation after mild COVID-19 (dated by TCRdb to the early 2020s). The library was prepared using 5' RACE. The sample was run on an Illumina NovaSeq 6000. TCRdb reprocessing: public reads trimmed at Q25 with fastp, clones called with MiXCR, in-frame beta chains kept. Rows are unified per CDR3 protein, each entry keeping the most common DNA and genes. This sample has 150,000 to 200,000 distinct CDR3 sequences in its table, and 11% of those were observed once. The ten largest clones add up to approximately 4% of the sample. The sample comprised PBMCs or a T cell subset sorted from them (not recorded which). The receptors here all came from a man between 18 and 29 years old who had mild COVID-19 (a few samples of this study predate the infection). The sample titles of this study are shuffled in the database, so cell type and time point are left out; the donor was told from shared clones.

The sample holds many counts of this clonotype. The chain couples TRBV4-1 to TRBJ1-2; possibly TRBD1 for D (5 bases). CDR3 length: 15 residues. The germline gives CDR1 MGHRA, CDR2 YSYEKL. V was shortened by 0 bases and J by 4 bases, with 12 bases between the two germline ends. CDR3 loop: CASSQDRGERYGYTF. CDR3 in DNA: TGCGCCAGCAGCCAAGATCGGGGGGAACGCTATGGCTACACCTTC.

The chain has TRBV10-3 and TRBJ1-2; a weak D match, TRBD1 (5 bases). Germline assignment: CDR1 ENHRY and CDR2 SYGVKD. The CDR3 is 13 amino acids. V was pared by 5 bases and J by 6 bases, with 13 bases between. CDR3 sequence reads: CAISSGGFDGYTF. The CDR3 DNA sequence: TGTGCCATCAGTAGCGGGGGTTTTGATGGCTACACCTTC.

This sequence joins TRBV4-3 and TRBJ1-2; D unclear. Germline CDR1 is LGHNA and CDR2 is YSLEER. Trimming took 0 bases from V and 4 from J, leaving 12 bases between them. This CDR3 has 15 residues. CDR3 sequence reads: CASSQDYGLAYGYTF. The CDR3 nucleotides are TGCGCCAGCAGCCAAGATTACGGGTTGGCCTATGGCTACACCTTC.

The CDR3 nucleotides read TGCGCCAGCAGCCAAGTGGGGGGACAGGAAAGTAACTATGGCTACACCTTC. Encoded protein: CASSQVGGQESNYGYTF. The genes are TRBV4-1 and TRBJ1-2; 8 positions match TRBD1. V dropped 1 base and J dropped 1; count of bases not matched to a gene: 8. There are 17 residues in the CDR3. CDR1 MGHRA and CDR2 YSYEKL come from the germline V gene.

This chain uses TRBV15 with TRBJ1-4; tentative D call: TRBD1 (6 bases). Germline loops: CDR1 LNHNV, CDR2 YYDKDF (reference sequence). The CDR3 runs 15 residues. The V end lost 6 bases, the J end lost 1 base, and 12 bases lay between the germline ends. CDR3 coding DNA: TGTGCCACCAGGGCTACAGGGCTAACTAATGAAAAACTGTTTTTT. This encodes CATRATGLTNEKLFF.

The chain combines TRBV5-1 with TRBJ1-3; unclear D gene. Germline CDR1 and CDR2: SGHRS and YFSETQ. V lost 6 bases, J lost 0 bases, and 13 bases lay in between. The CDR3 is 15 amino acids. The DNA for the CDR3 is TGCGCCAGCACGCCCGGAGCAACCTCTGGAAACACCATATATTTT. Protein: CASTPGATSGNTIYF.

This clonotype was detected only a few times. The J gene is TRBJ2-7, the V gene TRBV27; D assignment may be TRBD1 or TRBD2 (7 bases each). Germline V CDR1 and CDR2: MNHEY, SMNVEV (reference sequence). The ends were cut back, 8 bases at V and 5 bases at J, with 13 bases in the middle. The CDR3 contains 12 residues. The CDR3 coding sequence is TGTGCCAGCCCCAGGGGGGGGCACGAGCAGTACGTC. Translating it yields CASPRGGHEQYV.

A note on this clonotype: A much larger clone differs from this one at a single base, so this may be a read error. The J gene is TRBJ1-1, the V gene TRBV29-1; perhaps TRBD1 as D (6 bases). The CDR3 has 14 amino acids. V was trimmed by 7 bases and J by 1 base, leaving 16 bases between them. Germline V CDR1 and CDR2: SQVTM, ANQGSEA. CDR3 sequence reads: CSAIWGQPNTEAFF. CDR3 in DNA: TGCAGCGCAATATGGGGACAACCGAACACTGAAGCTTTCTTT.

CDR3 amino acids: CASSLQGARAEQFF. DNA for the CDR3: TGTGCCAGCAGCCTTCAGGGGGCCCGCGCTGAGCAGTTCTTC. The chain carries TRBV5-4 and TRBJ2-1, with TRBD1 identical over 8 bases. The CDR3 loop spans 14 amino acids. Germline values: CDR1 SGHNT, CDR2 YYREEE (reference sequence). Trimming at V came to 4 bases and at J to 9 bases, leaving 9 bases not matched to a gene.

The rearrangement joins TRBV5-5 to TRBJ2-4; D is unclear. Per germline, CDR1 SGHKS and CDR2 YYEKEE (reference sequence). This CDR3 comprises 14 residues. V gave up 4 bases and J gave up 8 bases, with 16 bases separating them. The CDR3 DNA follows: TGTGCCAGCAGCCCGCAAAGGGTGGCTGACATTCAGTACTTC. It specifies CASSPQRVADIQYF. The full variable domain, its missing parts supplied by reference TRBV5-5 and TRBJ2-4, is DAGVTQSPTHLIKTRGQQVTLRCSPISGHKSVSWYQQVLGQGPQFIFQYYEKEERGRGNFPDRFSARQFPNYSSELNVNALLLGDSALYLCASSPQRVADIQYFGAGTRLSVL.

CDR3 sequence (DNA): TGCAGTGCTAGCACTACGGATTATGGCTACACCTTC. Protein: CSASTTDYGYTF. The gene calls are TRBV20-1 and TRBJ1-2, with unresolved D. Germline V lookup: CDR1 DFQATT, CDR2 SNEGSKA (reference sequence). V shed 3 bases and J shed 5 bases, with 10 bases lying between them. This CDR3 has 12 amino acids.

V usage is TRBV12-3 or TRBV12-4 and J usage is TRBJ1-1; D remains unclear. Deletions cut 2 bases from V and 11 bases from J, with 21 bases between. This CDR3 spans 15 amino acids. CDR3 protein: CASSLLPVEVKGAFF. CDR3 coding DNA: TGTGCCAGCAGTTTATTACCCGTCGAAGTAAAAGGGGCTTTCTTT.

The genes are TRBV6-1 and TRBJ2-7; D gene unclear. Germline V gene data show CDR1 as MNHNS and CDR2 as SASEGT. This CDR3 has 14 amino acids. Trimming shortened V by 2 bases and J by 9 bases, and 17 bases separated the two germline ends. Here the CDR3 DNA reads TGTGCCAGCAGTGAAAGCGATTTCTTGGTTCGGCAGTACTTC. This encodes CASSESDFLVRQYF.

This sequence joins TRBV6-5 and TRBJ1-6; tentatively, D is TRBD1 (5 bases). Germline-derived CDR1 and CDR2 are MNHEY and SVGAGI. Trimming pared 7 bases from V and 9 bases from J, leaving 13 bases between. This CDR3 contains 13 residues. CDR3 nucleotide sequence: TGTGCCAGCACCTACGGGGGGAGTTCACCCCTCCACTTT. This sequence encodes CASTYGGSSPLHF.

This chain links TRBV5-1 with TRBJ1-2, with unresolved D. Germline V lookup: CDR1 SGHRS, CDR2 YFSETQ. The CDR3 runs 15 residues. Trimming took off 0 bases at V and 1 base at J, with 10 bases between the two ends. CDR3 coding DNA: TGCGCCAGCAGCTTGGACGGGAACCTTAACTATGGCTACACCTTC. This codes for CASSLDGNLNYGYTF.

This clonotype was seen many times. The chain uses TRBV12-3 or TRBV12-4 and TRBJ2-7; tentatively, D is TRBD2 (6 bases). This CDR3 comprises 14 residues. The V end was cut by 6 bases, the J end by 7 bases, with 19 bases between. The chain's CDR3 is CASSPGLQKGEQYF. In nucleotides, the CDR3 is TGTGCCAGCAGCCCGGGACTGCAAAAAGGGGAGCAGTACTTC.

This clonotype was seen more than once but under ten times. V is TRBV7-9 and J is TRBJ2-1, with 11 bases identical to TRBD2. The CDR3 extends over 16 amino acids. Germline CDR1 reads SEHNR; CDR2 reads FQNEAQ (reference sequence). With V trimmed by 5 bases and J by 4 bases, 7 bases remained unmatched. Here the CDR3 reads CASSRTTSGDYNEQFF. CDR3 sequence (DNA): TGTGCCAGCAGCCGCACGACTAGCGGGGATTACAATGAGCAGTTCTTC. Drawing the rest from reference TRBV7-9 and TRBJ2-1, the complete variable domain is DTGVSQNPRHKITKRGQNVTFRCDPISEHNRLYWYRQTLGQGPEFLTYFQNEAQLEKSRLLSDRFSAERPKGSFSTLEIQRTEQGDSAMYLCASSRTTSGDYNEQFFGPGTRLTVL.

V is TRBV4-2 and J is TRBJ2-1; D call uncertain. Germline CDR1 and CDR2: LGHNA and YNFKEQ. CDR3 length equals 15 residues. V lost 1 base and J lost 0, with 7 bases in between. The CDR3 DNA sequence: TGTGCCAGCAGCCAAGGCCCGAGCTCCTACAATGAGCAGTTCTTC. Residues: CASSQGPSSYNEQFF.

The rearrangement links TRBV6-6 to TRBJ2-5; D uncertain. Germline loops: CDR1 MNHNY, CDR2 SVGAGI (reference sequence). Trimming pared 5 bases from V and 9 bases from J, leaving 28 bases between. This CDR3 has 17 amino acids. CDR3 DNA sequence: TGTGCCAGCAGTCAGGTTGGTGGCATGGCATGGTCGTCAGCCCAGTACTTC. Its translation is CASSQVGGMAWSSAQYF.

The chain combines TRBV29-1 with TRBJ2-5; D is unresolved. V shed 4 bases and J shed 1 base, with 7 bases lying between them. The CDR3 totals 12 residues. Germline V gene sequence: CDR1 SQVTM, CDR2 ANQGSEA. The CDR3 spells CSVAYSQETQYF. Written as DNA, the CDR3 is TGCAGCGTTGCGTACAGCCAAGAGACCCAGTACTTC.

The CDR3 reads CASSFGPANTGELFF. The CDR3 DNA is TGTGCCAGCAGCTTTGGGCCGGCGAACACCGGGGAGCTGTTTTTT. V and J are TRBV7-9 and TRBJ2-2; D not certain. From germline, CDR1 is SEHNR and CDR2 FQNEAQ (reference sequence). V lost 3 bases and J 0 bases, leaving 8 bases between the germline ends. This CDR3 is built from 15 residues.

This clonotype was picked up a small number of times. The chain has TRBV2 and TRBJ2-3; D not resolved. V was shortened by 9 bases and J by 3 bases, with 13 bases between the two germline ends. The germline CDR1 and CDR2 sequences are SNHLY and FYNNEI. This CDR3 has 13 residues. The CDR3 DNA reads TGTGCCAGTAGAATGCCAACGACAGATACGCAGTATTTT. Its protein is CASRMPTTDTQYF.

The chain is built from TRBV2 and TRBJ2-2; D is undetermined. The length of the CDR3 is 13 residues. V lost 6 bases and J 8 bases, leaving 13 bases between the germline ends. Per the germline V gene, CDR1 is SNHLY and CDR2 is FYNNEI. CDR3 region: CASRQDGGGELFF. CDR3 bases: TGTGCCAGCAGGCAGGACGGCGGAGGGGAGCTGTTTTTT.

A few counts support this clonotype. The rearrangement links TRBV20-1 to TRBJ1-4; tentative D call: TRBD1 (5 bases). The CDR3 length is 15 residues. Between the trimmed V and J ends, which lost 3 bases and 0 bases, there was a span of 11 bases. Germline lookup yields CDR1 DFQATT and CDR2 SNEGSKA (reference sequence). For the CDR3, the DNA is TGCAGTGCTAGCCGGGACCGATCAACTAATGAAAAACTGTTTTTT. Protein sequence: CSASRDRSTNEKLFF.

In its sample, this clonotype was seen many times. The chain employs TRBV12-3 or TRBV12-4 and TRBJ2-3; 9 bases line up with TRBD2. Trimming cost V 7 bases and J 1 base; bases outside gene matches: 6. The CDR3 has 15 residues. CDR3 in amino acids: CASTVAGARTDTQYF. CDR3 nucleotides: TGTGCCAGCACCGTAGCGGGGGCCCGCACAGATACGCAGTATTTT.

This rearrangement joins TRBV5-1 to TRBJ2-5, with D possibly TRBD2 on 5 matching bases. Germline V lookup: CDR1 SGHRS, CDR2 YFSETQ. The CDR3 runs to 14 residues. V was pared by 1 base and J by 2 bases, with 9 bases between. In DNA, the CDR3 is TGCGCCAGCAGCTTGTTGCGCGGGCAAGAGACCCAGTACTTC. This encodes CASSLLRGQETQYF.

The table lists this clonotype with a few counts. The rearrangement uses TRBV4-3 and TRBJ2-5; possible D gene TRBD1, 6 bases. The CDR3 is made up of 14 amino acids. Germline loops: CDR1 LGHNA, CDR2 YSLEER. Trimming removed 0 bases from V and 4 bases from J, with 9 bases in between. The CDR3 coding sequence is TGCGCCAGCAGCCAAGATTCCAGGGGAGAGACCCAGTACTTC. It translates to CASSQDSRGETQYF.

This CDR3 is CASSVGAGGSRETQYF. CDR3 DNA sequence: TGTGCCAGCAGCGTAGGAGCGGGGGGCAGCAGGGAGACCCAGTACTTC. The chain links TRBV9 to TRBJ2-5; TRBD2 matches at 9 bases. CDR3 length: 16 amino acids. V gave up 0 bases and J gave up 5 bases; unmatched junction bases: 8. Germline V gives CDR1 SGDLS, CDR2 YYNGEE.

The J gene is TRBJ1-1, the V gene TRBV6-5, with 9 bases matching TRBD1. V lost 2 bases to trimming and J lost 2 bases; unmatched junction nucleotides: 3. Germline loops: CDR1 MNHEY, CDR2 SVGAGI. The CDR3 has 15 residues. CDR3 loop: CASSYGDRDNTEAFF. The CDR3, as DNA: TGTGCCAGCAGTTACGGGGACAGGGATAACACTGAAGCTTTCTTT.